The 30 T cell receptor beta chains given below trace back to one sample, sequenced in a study of T cells in Graves' hyperthyroidism and ophthalmopathy. Using RNA transcripts as the source, TCR beta CDR3 regions were amplified. First-round RT-PCR with HTBI primers amplified the TCR CDR3 region. TCRdb used MiXCR to reprocess the multiplex PCR reads, holding one entry per CDR3 protein. This table has around 350,000 distinct CDR3 sequences, about 15% appearing once. Input material: blood. The receptors were sampled from a woman aged 25-40 years with Graves' hyperthyroidism that later progressed to Graves' ophthalmopathy.

This clonotype showed up many times. The chain joins TRBV6-1 to TRBJ2-2, with D maybe TRBD1 (6 bases). CDR3 size: 14 residues. In germline, CDR1 is MNHNS, CDR2 SASEGT. The ends were cut back, 4 bases at V and 4 bases at J, with 10 bases in the middle. This CDR3 reads CASSVSGATGELFF. CDR3 DNA sequence: TGTGCCAGCAGTGTGTCAGGGGCCACCGGGGAGCTGTTTTTT.

Comment on this clonotype: Given a much more abundant clone one base away, this may be a read error. This sequence joins TRBV5-1 and TRBJ1-2; tentatively, D is TRBD1 (6 bases). Trimming took 1 base from V and 5 from J, leaving 15 bases between them. Germline-derived CDR1 and CDR2 are SGHRS and YFSETQ. The CDR3 is made up of 15 amino acids. This CDR3 is CASSLTGRTTYGYTF. The CDR3 region has the DNA TGCGCCAGCAGCTTGACAGGGCGGACTACGTATGGCTACACCTTC.

This clonotype was observed many times. This chain uses TRBV27 with TRBJ1-2, with a weak D call TRBD1 (6 bases). This CDR3 spans 14 amino acids. Per germline, CDR1 MNHEY and CDR2 SMNVEV (reference sequence). Trimming shortened V by 7 bases and J by 4 bases, and 16 bases separated the two germline ends. CDR3 DNA: TGTGCCAGCACCCCTTTTGGGGGGCCCTATGGCTACACCTTC. Translating it yields CASTPFGGPYGYTF.

The chain carries TRBV11-2 and TRBJ1-2; tentatively, D is TRBD1 (6 bases). This CDR3 contains 13 residues. V shed 4 bases and J shed 4 bases, with 10 bases lying between them. Germline loops: CDR1 SGHAT, CDR2 FQNNGV. This CDR3 is CASSSGGPYGYTF. CDR3 DNA sequence: TGTGCCAGCAGCTCCGGGGGCCCCTATGGCTACACCTTC.

The table lists this clonotype with many counts. The chain is built from TRBV6-1 and TRBJ2-7, with D possibly matching TRBD2 (6 bases). The V end was cut by 0 bases, the J end by 2 bases, with 14 bases between. The length of the CDR3 is 16 residues. Per germline, CDR1 MNHNS and CDR2 SASEGT. CDR3: CASSEAEGLTPYEQYF. The CDR3, as DNA: TGTGCCAGCAGTGAAGCCGAGGGACTGACCCCCTACGAGCAGTACTTC.

This clonotype occurred a few times. The chain has TRBV9 and TRBJ1-5, with D possibly being TRBD1 (6 bases). CDR3 length: 15 residues. V lost 0 bases, J lost 7 bases, and 14 bases lay in between. Looked up from germline, CDR1 is SGDLS and CDR2 is YYNGEE. The DNA for the CDR3 is TGTGCCAGCAGCGTAGCCCCAGGGGATGGGCAGCCCCAGCATTTT. It codes for CASSVAPGDGQPQHF. The variable domain in full, with the rest retrieved from reference TRBV9 and TRBJ1-5, is DSGVTQTPKHLITATGQRVTLRCSPRSGDLSVYWYQQSLDQGLQFLIQYYNGEERAKGNILERFSAQQFPDLHSELNLSSLELGDSALYFCASSVAPGDGQPQHFGDGTRLSIL.

The chain recombines TRBV3-1 with TRBJ2-1; 9 bases are a match to TRBD2. This CDR3 comprises 16 residues. The junction had 5 bases not matched to a gene; V was cut back by 1 base and J by 4 bases. CDR1 LGHDT and CDR2 YNNKEL come from the germline V gene (reference sequence). The CDR3 region has the DNA TGTGCCAGCAGCCAAGGAGCTAGCGGGGTTTACAATGAGCAGTTCTTC. Protein product: CASSQGASGVYNEQFF.

The table lists this clonotype with a few counts. The gene calls are TRBV4-1 and TRBJ2-1; D is uncertain. CDR3 size: 15 residues. V lost 6 bases and J 6 bases, leaving 18 bases between the germline ends. Germline V lookup: CDR1 MGHRA, CDR2 YSYEKL. The chain's CDR3 is CASRAELGGGNEQFF. The CDR3 region has the DNA TGCGCCAGCAGGGCGGAGTTAGGTGGCGGCAATGAGCAGTTCTTC.

This clonotype was recorded a few times. V usage is TRBV7-9 and J usage is TRBJ2-1; 8 nucleotides line up with TRBD2. Per germline, CDR1 SEHNR and CDR2 FQNEAQ (reference sequence). The V gene end was trimmed by 4 bases and the J gene end by 0 bases; junction bases not matched to a gene: 14. The CDR3 spans 19 residues. The CDR3 DNA sequence: TGTGCCAGCAGCTCGGGACTAGTTTCTGCCGTAAGCTCCTACAATGAGCAGTTCTTC. This translates into CASSSGLVSAVSSYNEQFF.

This clonotype was observed many times. The V call is TRBV7-9, the J call TRBJ1-2; D remains unclear. This CDR3 has 12 amino acids. Trimming took 1 base from V and 7 from J, leaving 7 bases between them. Germline CDR1 is SEHNR and CDR2 is FQNEAQ (reference sequence). CDR3: CASSLELGGYTF. The CDR3 DNA reads TGTGCCAGCAGCTTAGAACTAGGTGGCTACACCTTC.

This clonotype was found many times. This chain connects TRBV20-1 to TRBJ2-3; 13 bases are a match to TRBD2. Germline V gene data show CDR1 as DFQATT and CDR2 as SNEGSKA (reference sequence). The CDR3 is 14 amino acids. V trimming: 5 bases; J trimming: 4 bases; junction bases outside the gene matches: 3. This CDR3 reads CSAGTSGISDTQYF. The CDR3, as DNA: TGCAGTGCTGGGACTAGCGGGATTTCAGATACGCAGTATTTT.

This clonotype was observed at least ten times. The chain couples TRBV2 to TRBJ2-7; 7 bases match TRBD1. This CDR3 is 19 amino acids long. Trimming took 6 bases from V and 3 from J; bases not matched to a gene: 23. CDR1 SNHLY and CDR2 FYNNEI come from the germline V gene. CDR3 nucleotides: TGTGCCAGCAGCCGTTTTCTACACAGGGGCTCATCAGTAGGCTACGAGCAGTACTTC. Encoded protein: CASSRFLHRGSSVGYEQYF.

This clonotype was detected many times. V and J are TRBV28 and TRBJ2-3; D unresolved. V was shortened by 3 bases and J by 0 bases, with 13 bases between the two germline ends. This CDR3 is built from 16 residues. The germline V gene has CDR1 MDHEN and CDR2 SYDVKM. CDR3 sequence (DNA): TGTGCCAGCAGTTTTCGGTGGCGAACCAGCACAGATACGCAGTATTTT. Its translation: CASSFRWRTSTDTQYF.

This clonotype appeared many times. The V gene is TRBV20-1, the J gene TRBJ1-6; D is ambiguous. V was cut by 3 bases and J by 10 bases, with 10 bases left in between. Germline V CDR1 and CDR2: DFQATT, SNEGSKA (reference sequence). The CDR3 covers 12 residues. The CDR3 region is CSARGIGSPLHF. CDR3 sequence (DNA): TGCAGTGCTAGGGGGATAGGCTCACCCCTCCACTTT.

This clonotype has a count of ten or more. The chain employs TRBV2 and TRBJ2-3; D is uncertain. V was shortened by 4 bases and J by 0 bases, with 11 bases between the two germline ends. The CDR3 consists of 15 residues. Germline lookup yields CDR1 SNHLY and CDR2 FYNNEI. The chain's CDR3 is CASSVADASTDTQYF. The CDR3 bases are TGTGCCAGCAGTGTGGCGGATGCTAGCACAGATACGCAGTATTTT.

There are many counts of this clonotype. The V gene is TRBV11-3, the J gene TRBJ2-1, with 7 bases that match TRBD2. The CDR3 spans 16 residues. Germline V gene sequence: CDR1 SGHNT, CDR2 YENEEA. V was pared by 0 bases and J by 4 bases, with 6 bases of the junction left unmatched. The chain's CDR3 is CASSLEGAGAYNEQFF. The CDR3 DNA sequence: TGTGCCAGCAGCTTAGAAGGTGCGGGAGCGTACAATGAGCAGTTCTTC.

V is TRBV5-5 and J is TRBJ1-2, with D uncertain. Trimming pared 0 bases from V and 2 bases from J, leaving 11 bases between. The germline V gene has CDR1 SGHKS and CDR2 YYEKEE (reference sequence). The CDR3 spans 15 residues. CDR3 sequence (DNA): TGTGCCAGCAGCTTGGTTTCAGAAGAAAACTATGGCTACACCTTC. This sequence encodes CASSLVSEENYGYTF.

This clonotype has more than one count but fewer than ten. A read error may produce the germline difference seen at one junction end. The chain links TRBV2 to TRBJ2-1, with 10 bases that match TRBD2. Germline-derived CDR1 and CDR2 are SNHLY and FYNNEI. This CDR3 has 18 residues. The CDR3, as DNA: TGTGCCAGCAGTGCTCTAAGCGGGGGGGCCCATAAGCACAATGAGAAGTTCTTC. It yields the protein CASSALSGGAHKHNEKFF.

At least ten counts were recorded for this clonotype. The rearrangement joins TRBV3-1 to TRBJ1-2; tentative D call: TRBD1 (5 bases). The V end lost 3 bases, the J end lost 2 bases, and 10 bases lay between the germline ends. Germline lookup yields CDR1 LGHDT and CDR2 YNNKEL (reference sequence). The CDR3 is made up of 14 amino acids. This CDR3 reads CASSQGRKNYGYTF. In nucleotides, the CDR3 is TGTGCCAGCAGCCAGGGGCGGAAGAACTATGGCTACACCTTC. The variable domain in full, with the rest retrieved from reference TRBV3-1 and TRBJ1-2, is DTAVSQTPKYLVTQMGNDKSIKCEQNLGHDTMYWYKQDSKKFLKIMFSYNNKELIINETVPNRFSPKSPDKAHLNLHINSLELGDSAVYFCASSQGRKNYGYTFGSGTRLTVV.

In its sample, this clonotype was seen many times. CDR3 amino acids: CASSRRKGTDTQYF. DNA for the CDR3: TGTGCCAGCAGCAGAAGGAAAGGCACAGATACGCAGTATTTT. V gene TRBV7-2 combines with J gene TRBJ2-3; no reliable D call. Germline loops: CDR1 SGHTA, CDR2 FQGNSA. This CDR3 spans 14 amino acids. V was shortened by 5 bases and J by 1 base, with 10 bases between the two germline ends.

This clonotype was detected many times. The chain has TRBV25-1 and TRBJ2-5; D call uncertain. V was trimmed by 0 bases and J by 1 base, leaving 9 bases between them. The CDR3 has 15 amino acids. Germline V gene sequence: CDR1 MGHDK, CDR2 SYGVNS. CDR3 amino acids: CASSEYAATQETQYF. DNA of the CDR3: TGTGCCAGCAGTGAATATGCAGCGACCCAAGAGACCCAGTACTTC.

This clonotype was recorded at least ten times. V gene TRBV7-9 combines with J gene TRBJ2-5, with TRBD2 identical over 8 bases. The germline gives CDR1 SEHNR, CDR2 FQNEAQ (reference sequence). With V trimmed by 6 bases and J by 1 base, 10 bases remained unmatched. This CDR3 spans 16 amino acids. The CDR3 coding sequence is TGTGCCAGCAGGGGCTTAGCGGGAAGTCCCCAAGAGACCCAGTACTTC. It is translated as CASRGLAGSPQETQYF.

This chain uses TRBV11-2 with TRBJ2-1, with 9 bases identical to TRBD1. This CDR3 contains 14 residues. The germline V gene has CDR1 SGHAT and CDR2 FQNNGV. V lost 0 bases to trimming and J lost 8 bases; unmatched junction nucleotides: 2. CDR3 bases: TGTGCCAGCAGCTTAGAGACAGGGGGGTATGAGCAGTTCTTC. Its translation is CASSLETGGYEQFF.

The V and J genes are TRBV19 and TRBJ1-2; D unresolved. Germline loops: CDR1 LNHDA, CDR2 SQIVND (reference sequence). The CDR3 consists of 13 residues. Trimming pared 5 bases from V and 5 bases from J, leaving 12 bases between. CDR3 loop: CASSPHSGYGYTF. The CDR3 nucleotides read TGTGCCAGTAGTCCACATTCCGGGTATGGCTACACCTTC.

This clonotype was detected only once. The V and J genes are TRBV10-3 and TRBJ2-1, with 7 bases that match TRBD1. The CDR3 runs to 13 residues. The J segment lost 7 bases and the V segment lost 0 bases, leaving 0 bases of the junction unmatched. Germline CDR1 reads ENHRY; CDR2 reads SYGVKD. Here the CDR3 reads CAISESGQNEQFF. In DNA form, the CDR3 reads TGTGCCATCAGTGAGTCGGGACAGAATGAGCAGTTCTTC.

The chain employs TRBV25-1 and TRBJ2-7, with 9 bases that match TRBD1. CDR3 length: 13 amino acids. V was pared by 7 bases and J by 1 base, with 2 bases of the junction left unmatched. The germline V gene encodes CDR1 MGHDK and CDR2 SYGVNS. The CDR3 bases are TGTGCCAGCAAGACAGGGGGGTCCTACGAGCAGTACTTC. Amino acid sequence: CASKTGGSYEQYF.

This clonotype was detected ten times or more. The chain employs TRBV3-1 and TRBJ1-2; D perhaps matches TRBD1 (5 bases). The CDR3 contains 13 residues. From germline, CDR1 is LGHDT and CDR2 YNNKEL (reference sequence). Deletions cut 4 bases from V and 5 bases from J, with 11 bases between. The CDR3 loop is CASSLQQVYGYTF. The CDR3 DNA follows: TGTGCCAGCAGCCTCCAACAGGTGTATGGCTACACCTTC.

There are many counts of this clonotype. V and J are TRBV7-9 and TRBJ2-3, with D possibly matching TRBD2 (5 bases). This CDR3 has 16 residues. Germline lookup yields CDR1 SEHNR and CDR2 FQNEAQ (reference sequence). V was pared by 2 bases and J by 2 bases, with 14 bases between. The CDR3 is CASSLKGGGSTDTQYF. The CDR3 DNA is TGTGCCAGCAGCTTAAAGGGTGGAGGTTCCACAGATACGCAGTATTTT.

The chain combines TRBV12-3 or TRBV12-4 with TRBJ1-1, with D hard to call. The V and J ends lost 1 base and 4 bases respectively, with 10 bases between them. This CDR3 contains 14 residues. The CDR3 DNA reads as TGTGCCAGCAGTTTAGTAGGGTCAGCCACTGAAGCTTTCTTT. This codes for CASSLVGSATEAFF.

The V call is TRBV20-1, the J call TRBJ2-1; no clear D. The germline gives CDR1 DFQATT, CDR2 SNEGSKA (reference sequence). The V and J ends lost 3 bases and 3 bases respectively, with 9 bases between them. This CDR3 region has 13 residues. CDR3: CSARVPNYNEQFF. DNA of the CDR3: TGCAGTGCTAGGGTCCCCAACTACAATGAGCAGTTCTTC.